Below, 21 T cell receptor beta chains from the same sample are listed, as sequenced in a study of brain T cells in children with intractable seizures. The method was immunoSEQ multiplex PCR; TCRdb's version includes in-frame clones alone and lacks a portion of them. Of about 80,000 clones listed, about 90% are singletons. The source was peripheral blood, collected at surgery. Receptor source: a girl under 10 years old with Rasmussen encephalitis and intractable seizures.

The chain joins TRBV11-2 to TRBJ1-1; D gene ambiguous. The CDR3 sequence is 13 residues long. Germline V gene data show CDR1 as SGHAT and CDR2 as FQNNGV. V was trimmed by 5 bases and J by 8 bases, leaving 15 bases between them. In nucleotides, the CDR3 is TGTGCCAGCAGCCCTAGTTGGGAGAGAGAAGCTTTCTTT. Translation gives CASSPSWEREAFF.

This clone was detected only once. The chain links TRBV10-2 to TRBJ1-2, with a weak D call TRBD1 (6 bases). V was pared by 0 bases and J by 2 bases, with 16 bases between. The germline V gene encodes CDR1 WSHSY and CDR2 SAAADI. The CDR3 totals 17 residues. DNA of the CDR3: TGCGCCAGCAGTGAGTCGAGGCAAGCAGGGGCAAACTATGGCTACACCTTC. Protein sequence: CASSESRQAGANYGYTF.

The chain recombines TRBV10-3 with TRBJ1-5, with 9 bases that match TRBD1. The V segment lost 6 bases and the J segment 7 bases; nucleotides outside the gene matches: 7. The length of the CDR3 is 14 residues. Germline CDR1 is ENHRY and CDR2 is SYGVKD. CDR3: CAISPDRGAQPQHF. Here the CDR3 DNA reads TGTGCCATCAGCCCAGACAGGGGGGCCCAGCCCCAGCATTTT.

This clone appeared a single time. The chain employs TRBV5-5 and TRBJ2-1, with 7 bases identical to TRBD2. V trimming: 6 bases; J trimming: 2 bases; junction bases outside the gene matches: 5. CDR3 length: 14 amino acids. Germline V gene data show CDR1 as SGHKS and CDR2 as YYEKEE (reference sequence). The CDR3 spells CASMRGGPYNEQFF. Written as DNA, the CDR3 is TGTGCCAGCATGAGGGGAGGGCCCTACAATGAGCAGTTCTTC.

This clone has a single count. The chain has TRBV4-2 and TRBJ2-7; D is perhaps TRBD2 (5 bases). Germline-derived CDR1 and CDR2 are LGHNA and YNFKEQ. Trimming shortened V by 3 bases and J by 3 bases, and 12 bases separated the two germline ends. The CDR3 covers 14 residues. The CDR3 loop is CASSQYSGDYEQYF. CDR3 in DNA: TGTGCCAGCAGCCAGTATTCCGGGGACTACGAGCAGTACTTC.

The V call is TRBV6-5, the J call TRBJ2-1; D unresolved. The V end was cut by 2 bases, the J end by 8 bases, with 7 bases between. The CDR3 contains 12 residues. CDR1 MNHEY and CDR2 SVGAGI come from the germline V gene. The CDR3 nucleotides read TGTGCCAGCAGTTACGCCCGGGATGAGCAGTTCTTC. Protein sequence: CASSYARDEQFF.

The rearrangement uses TRBV3-1 (or the pseudogene TRBV3-2) and TRBJ1-1; 7 nucleotides line up with TRBD1. Trimming cost V 0 bases and J 1 base; bases outside gene matches: 5. Germline CDR1 LGHDT, CDR2 YNNKEL (reference sequence). This CDR3 has 16 amino acids. The CDR3 coding sequence is TGTGCCAGCAGCCAAGACAAGGGGGCCACGAACACTGAAGCTTTCTTT. It yields the protein CASSQDKGATNTEAFF.

The gene calls are TRBV5-1 and TRBJ2-3, with D unresolved. The germline CDR1 and CDR2 sequences are SGHRS and YFSETQ. V was cut by 4 bases and J by 4 bases, with 13 bases left in between. The CDR3 runs 14 residues. The CDR3 DNA sequence: TGCGCCAGCAGCGGAACCGGGCCTCCAGATACGCAGTATTTT. Its protein is CASSGTGPPDTQYF.

The CDR3 sequence is CASRPQITGSRGYTF. In DNA form, the CDR3 reads TGTGCCAGCAGACCCCAAATAACAGGATCTCGGGGCTACACCTTC. This chain connects TRBV28 to TRBJ1-2; D possibly corresponds to TRBD1 (5 bases). Germline V lookup: CDR1 MDHEN, CDR2 SYDVKM. The CDR3 is 15 amino acids. V was cut by 6 bases and J by 8 bases, with 22 bases left in between.

The rearrangement uses TRBV5-1 and TRBJ2-1; D is undetermined. From germline, CDR1 is SGHRS and CDR2 YFSETQ. This CDR3 spans 13 amino acids. Trimming pared 4 bases from V and 9 bases from J, leaving 14 bases between. CDR3 DNA sequence: TGCGCCAGCAGCCACCTCGGAGTGGTTGAGCAGTTCTTC. It is translated as CASSHLGVVEQFF.

V usage is TRBV3-1 (or the pseudogene TRBV3-2) and J usage is TRBJ1-1, with D unresolved. The germline gives CDR1 LGHDT, CDR2 YNNKEL (reference sequence). The CDR3 consists of 12 residues. V was pared by 1 base and J by 9 bases, with 9 bases between. In nucleotides, the CDR3 is TGTGCCAGCAGCCAAGGGGCAGGCAAAGCTTTCTTT. This codes for CASSQGAGKAFF.

This rearrangement joins TRBV7-3 to TRBJ2-1; no clear D gene. Germline V lookup: CDR1 SGHTA, CDR2 FQGTGA. CDR3 size: 16 residues. Trimming removed 5 bases from V and 6 bases from J, with 20 bases in between. DNA of the CDR3: TGTGCCAGCAGCCGAGAACTCCCAGCCCCGGGCAATGAGCAGTTCTTC. Translating gives CASSRELPAPGNEQFF.

With respect to this clone: It is unclear where the CDR3 begins or ends on the DNA, so no DNA is shown, and the CDR3 is as TCRdb lists it. V gene TRBV20-1 combines with J gene TRBJ2-3; TRBD2, the D gene given by the table, was not confirmed from the DNA. Including both end residues, the CDR3 is 11 amino acids long. Germline V CDR1 and CDR2: DFQATT, SNEGSKA (reference sequence). This CDR3 is CSAFLENTQYF.

The V and J genes are TRBV6-6 and TRBJ1-5; TRBD1 aligns across 7 bases. Germline V lookup: CDR1 MNHNY, CDR2 SVGAGI (reference sequence). The CDR3 sequence is 16 residues long. J lost 3 bases, V lost 2 bases, and 7 bases had no gene match. The DNA of the CDR3 is TGTGCCAGCAGTTACCGAGCCGGGACAGACAATCAGCCCCAGCATTTT. Translating it yields CASSYRAGTDNQPQHF.

The chain employs TRBV27 and TRBJ2-7; 8 nucleotides line up with TRBD2. The CDR3 is 19 amino acids. V gave up 5 bases and J gave up 0 bases; unmatched junction bases: 18. CDR1 and CDR2 (germline): MNHEY, SMNVEV (reference sequence). The CDR3 sequence is CASSPHGRDVLSSSYEQYF. The CDR3 DNA sequence: TGTGCCAGCAGTCCCCACGGGAGGGACGTCTTATCGAGCTCCTACGAGCAGTACTTC.

The gene calls are TRBV2 and TRBJ1-1; D may be TRBD1 (6 bases). Trimming took off 6 bases at V and 0 bases at J, with 17 bases between the two ends. The CDR3 runs to 16 residues. Per germline, CDR1 SNHLY and CDR2 FYNNEI. CDR3 protein: CASRRIRDTLNTEAFF. DNA of the CDR3: TGTGCCAGCAGAAGAATCCGGGACACCTTGAACACTGAAGCTTTCTTT.

This clone was seen a single time. The rearrangement joins TRBV9 to TRBJ2-5; 7 nucleotides match TRBD1. CDR3 size: 14 residues. Germline CDR1 and CDR2: SGDLS and YYNGEE. J gave up 5 bases and V 3 bases, and 7 bases lay outside the gene matches. The CDR3 region has the DNA TGTGCCAGCAGCGCAAACACAGGGGTGGAGACCCAGTACTTC. Translated: CASSANTGVETQYF.

This sequence joins TRBV5-4 and TRBJ2-7; 7 nucleotides line up with TRBD2. The CDR3 sequence is 15 residues long. Germline CDR1 reads SGHNT; CDR2 reads YYREEE (reference sequence). The J segment lost 7 bases and the V segment lost 2 bases, leaving 12 bases of the junction unmatched. CDR3: CASSLGRGSAGEQYF. The CDR3 DNA sequence: TGTGCCAGCAGCTTAGGGAGGGGCAGCGCGGGAGAGCAGTACTTC.

V is TRBV7-3 and J is TRBJ2-2; TRBD2 matches 8 bases. Trimming at V came to 0 bases and at J to 4 bases, leaving 7 bases not matched to a gene. There are 17 residues in the CDR3. Germline-derived CDR1 and CDR2 are SGHTA and FQGTGA. CDR3 coding DNA: TGTGCCAGCAGCTTAACCGGAGTAGCGGGGAGCACCGGGGAGCTGTTTTTT. Protein: CASSLTGVAGSTGELFF.

The rearrangement links TRBV5-6 to TRBJ1-1, with 12 bases aligning to TRBD1. Germline V gives CDR1 SGHDT, CDR2 YYEEEE. The CDR3 totals 14 residues. V trimming: 4 bases; J trimming: 5 bases; junction bases outside the gene matches: 3. The CDR3: CASSGTGGWTEAFF. CDR3 bases: TGTGCCAGCAGCGGGACAGGGGGCTGGACTGAAGCTTTCTTT.

The V call is TRBV7-9, the J call TRBJ1-4, with a possible D match to TRBD1 (6 bases). The germline CDR1 and CDR2 sequences are SEHNR and FQNEAQ (reference sequence). CDR3 length: 16 amino acids. Trimming removed 0 bases at V and 6 bases at J, with 14 bases between. CDR3 in amino acids: CASSLAQGRQYEKLFF. CDR3 DNA sequence: TGTGCCAGCAGCTTAGCGCAGGGGCGGCAGTATGAAAAACTGTTTTTT.